The T cell receptor (beta chain) described here comes from a study of T cell repertoires in cytomegalovirus infection. General study results and limits: The ex vivo response was dominated by HLA-C-restricted CMV-specific TCR beta clonotypes.

The CDR3 consists of 13 residues. The V and J ends lost 6 bases and 3 bases, in that order; junction bases with no gene match: 5. Per germline, CDR1 SGHRS and CDR2 YFSETQ. This clonotype turned up a few times. The antigen remains undetermined. One entry per CDR3 protein results from TCRdb running MiXCR on the reads. Of about 920,000 distinct CDR3 sequences detected, roughly 30% appear once; the ten largest clones hold about 14%. This sequence was found in a human donor in good health (CMV status not recorded). Some clones in this sample may be carry-over from other donors' samples. This specimen consisted of cultured CD8+ T cells from PBMCs, obtained from culture after CMV antigen stimulation. V is TRBV5-1 and J is TRBJ1-1; TRBD1 matches 7 bases. As DNA, the CDR3 is TGCGCCAGCAATAACAGGGGATACACTGAAGCTTTCTTT. Its protein is CASNNRGYTEAFF.